A single sample gave rise to the 11 T cell receptor beta chains below, sequenced in a study of blood T cell repertoires in COVID-19. Assay: immunoSEQ multiplex PCR; the TCRdb copy retains only in-frame clones and omits some. The profile shows a few hundred thousand clones, 70% to 90% of them singletons. Sequencing was performed on peripheral blood. The receptors derive from a woman in her seventies with acute or convalescent COVID-19.

This CDR3 reads CASSRGQATNEKLFF. The CDR3 region has the DNA TGTGCCAGCAGCCGGGGACAGGCAACTAATGAAAAACTGTTTTTT. The chain joins TRBV25-1 to TRBJ1-4; 8 bases line up with TRBD1. Germline V gene lookup returns CDR1 MGHDK and CDR2 SYGVNS. The CDR3 covers 15 residues. V dropped 6 bases and J dropped 0; count of bases not matched to a gene: 3.

The genes are TRBV5-5 and TRBJ2-6; D is ambiguous. Germline assignment: CDR1 SGHKS and CDR2 YYEKEE (reference sequence). The V end lost 0 bases, the J end lost 0 bases, and 7 bases lay between the germline ends. The CDR3 runs 16 residues. The CDR3 sequence is CASSLGLVSGANVLTF. The CDR3 nucleotides are TGTGCCAGCAGCTTGGGACTTGTCTCTGGGGCCAACGTCCTGACTTTC.

This clone occurred a few times. The chain couples TRBV7-9 to TRBJ1-2; the match to TRBD1 covers 7 bases. CDR1 and CDR2 (germline): SEHNR, FQNEAQ (reference sequence). The CDR3 contains 16 residues. With V trimmed by 1 base and J by 3 bases, 8 bases remained unmatched. CDR3 DNA: TGTGCCAGCAGCTTAGTCAGGGGGGCCTTTGACTATGGCTACACCTTC. As protein: CASSLVRGAFDYGYTF.

The genes are TRBV2 and TRBJ1-1, with 7 nucleotides matching TRBD1. V lost 4 bases, J lost 5 bases, and 4 bases stayed unmatched. Per germline, CDR1 SNHLY and CDR2 FYNNEI. This CDR3 is 13 amino acids long. The CDR3 loop reads CASSGQGRTEAFF. In nucleotides, the CDR3 is TGTGCCAGCAGTGGACAGGGCCGAACTGAAGCTTTCTTT.

This chain uses TRBV30 with TRBJ1-1, with a tentative D call TRBD1 (5 bases). V was cut by 4 bases and J by 1 base, with 10 bases left in between. The CDR3 extends over 13 amino acids. Germline V gives CDR1 GTSNPN, CDR2 SVGIG (reference sequence). The CDR3: CAWNYRGNTEAFF. As DNA, the CDR3 is TGTGCCTGGAATTATAGGGGGAACACTGAAGCTTTCTTT.

The rearrangement uses TRBV10-3 and TRBJ1-1, with a weak D call TRBD1 (5 bases). The CDR3 is made up of 12 amino acids. Trimming left V 6 bases short and J 11 bases short, with 16 bases between. Germline lookup yields CDR1 ENHRY and CDR2 SYGVKD. As DNA, the CDR3 is TGTGCCATCAGACCTGACAGCTCTGTCGCTTTCTTT. Protein: CAIRPDSSVAFF.

The chain couples TRBV11-1 to TRBJ2-1; TRBD2 matches 7 bases. Trimming cost V 4 bases and J 10 bases; bases outside gene matches: 4. Germline CDR1 is SGHAT and CDR2 is FQDESV (reference sequence). This CDR3 is built from 12 residues. CDR3 sequence reads: CASSSEGLEQFF. The CDR3 nucleotides read TGTGCCAGCAGCTCCGAGGGACTAGAGCAGTTCTTC. Combining the CDR3 with reference TRBV11-1 and TRBJ2-1 gives the whole variable domain EAEVAQSPRYKITEKSQAVAFWCDPISGHATLYWYRQILGQGPELLVQFQDESVVDDSQLPKDRFSAERLKGVDSTLKIQPAELGDSAMYLCASSSEGLEQFFGPGTRLTVL.

V is TRBV6-2 or TRBV6-3 and J is TRBJ2-2, with 13 bases that match TRBD2. The CDR3 covers 15 residues. V shed 6 bases and J 8 bases; nucleotides not matched to a gene: 6. Germline values: CDR1 MNHEY, CDR2 SVGEGT. The CDR3 DNA follows: TGTGCCAGCAGCCCCGGACTAGCGGGGGTAGGGGAGCTGTTTTTT. Amino acids: CASSPGLAGVGELFF.

J is TRBJ2-7 and V is TRBV3-1 (or the pseudogene TRBV3-2); 8 bases fit TRBD2. The V gene end was trimmed by 5 bases and the J gene end by 1 base; junction bases not matched to a gene: 4. CDR3 length: 14 residues. The V gene's germline CDR1 is LGHDT and CDR2 YNNKEL (reference sequence). The DNA of the CDR3 is TGTGCCAGCAGCTCCGGGGGGGGGTCCTACGAGCAGTACTTC. Translated: CASSSGGGSYEQYF.

The gene calls are TRBV12-5 and TRBJ1-1; D ambiguous. Trimming removed 5 bases at V and 7 bases at J, with 11 bases between. The germline gives CDR1 LGHNT, CDR2 FRNRAP. This CDR3 contains 12 residues. The CDR3 nucleotides are TGTGCTAGTGGTCCTAGAGGAGGTGAAGCTTTCTTT. Encoded protein: CASGPRGGEAFF.

This sequence joins TRBV7-9 and TRBJ1-1, with D maybe TRBD1 (5 bases). The V gene's germline CDR1 is SEHNR and CDR2 FQNEAQ (reference sequence). This CDR3 has 13 amino acids. Trimming stripped 0 bases from V and 6 bases from J, with 8 bases between. CDR3 region: CASSLARGAEAFF. CDR3 DNA: TGTGCCAGCAGCTTAGCGCGGGGGGCTGAAGCTTTCTTT.